The 18 T cell receptor beta chains below all came from one sample that was sequenced in a study of vaccination effects on CD4 cells after COVID-19. Assay: immunoSEQ multiplex PCR; the TCRdb copy retains only in-frame clones and omits some. Of 50,000 or so clones listed, 75% to 85% were seen once; the top ten hold over 5%. Before sequencing, viral peptide pools were used by the ViraFEST assay to expand antigen-specific CD4+ T cells. Following culture for around 9 days, CD4+ T cells were isolated. Negative nucleocapsid antibody tests before and after vaccination confirmed no previous SARS-CoV-2 infection. These TCRs are of unknown antigen specificity. Material: CD4+ T cells from PBMCs cultured with HCoV-OC43 spike peptides, obtained before COVID-19 vaccination. Subset: HCoV-OC43 spike overlapping peptide pool stimulation. These receptors all come from a human donor who received a COVID-19 vaccine.

The gene calls are TRBV2 and TRBJ2-3; D is uncertain. Trimming took off 2 bases at V and 0 bases at J, with 9 bases between the two ends. This CDR3 contains 15 residues. Germline assignment: CDR1 SNHLY and CDR2 FYNNEI. CDR3 residues: CASSERMASTDTQYF. CDR3 nucleotide sequence: TGTGCCAGCAGTGAACGAATGGCTAGCACAGATACGCAGTATTTT.

This clone was counted only a few times. The chain has TRBV27 and TRBJ1-1, with TRBD1 identical over 7 bases. Losses at the gene ends were 3 bases for V and 3 bases for J; bases not matched to a gene: 4. The CDR3 contains 14 residues. Germline V lookup: CDR1 MNHEY, CDR2 SMNVEV (reference sequence). The CDR3 region is CASSFSGGYTEAFF. Here the CDR3 DNA reads TGTGCCAGCAGTTTTTCAGGGGGTTACACTGAAGCTTTCTTT.

V is TRBV19 and J is TRBJ1-1, with D unresolved. This CDR3 has 15 residues. CDR1 is LNHDA, CDR2 SQIVND, per germline (reference sequence). V lost 1 base and J 1 base, leaving 10 bases between the germline ends. The CDR3 loop is CASSIVGVKNTEAFF. Written as DNA, the CDR3 is TGTGCCAGTAGTATAGTCGGGGTAAAGAACACTGAAGCTTTCTTT.

V gene TRBV6-1 combines with J gene TRBJ1-2; D perhaps matches TRBD1 (5 bases). Germline V gives CDR1 MNHNS, CDR2 SASEGT. This CDR3 has 16 amino acids. V was cut by 3 bases and J by 0 bases, with 14 bases left in between. The CDR3, as DNA: TGTGCCAGCAGTGACGGGAGGGGAAGCGCTAACTATGGCTACACCTTC. It specifies CASSDGRGSANYGYTF.

This chain connects TRBV6-2 or TRBV6-3 to TRBJ1-4; unclear D gene. V dropped 2 bases and J dropped 5 bases, with 18 bases sitting between them. Germline CDR1 is MNHEY and CDR2 is SVGEGT. The CDR3 sequence is 17 residues long. The DNA for the CDR3 is TGTGCCAGCAGTTACCCGAGACGGCTGGGCCGGAATGAAAAACTGTTTTTT. It specifies CASSYPRRLGRNEKLFF.

The CDR3 nucleotides are TGTGCCAGCAGTAGAGCTAACTATGGCTACACCTTC. The encoded protein is CASSRANYGYTF. V usage is TRBV6-5 and J usage is TRBJ1-2; D ambiguous. The CDR3 loop spans 12 amino acids. Trimming shortened V by 5 bases and J by 0 bases, and 4 bases separated the two germline ends. Germline V gene sequence: CDR1 MNHEY, CDR2 SVGAGI.

The chain employs TRBV11-2 and TRBJ2-1, with D possibly matching TRBD1 (6 bases). Per the germline V gene, CDR1 is SGHAT and CDR2 is FQNNGV. CDR3 length: 16 amino acids. V was clipped by 5 bases and J by 4 bases, with 18 bases between them. For the CDR3, the DNA is TGTGCCAGCAGCGCTAGGGACGGGACAACTTACAATGAGCAGTTCTTC. This codes for CASSARDGTTYNEQFF. Drawing the rest from reference TRBV11-2 and TRBJ2-1, the complete variable domain is EAGVAQSPRYKIIEKRQSVAFWCNPISGHATLYWYQQILGQGPKLLIQFQNNGVVDDSQLPKDRFSAERLKGVDSTLKIQPAKLEDSAVYLCASSARDGTTYNEQFFGPGTRLTVL.

The chain uses TRBV20-1 and TRBJ2-7, with D uncertain. Trimming left V 1 base short and J 9 bases short, with 7 bases between. CDR3 length equals 10 residues. Germline CDR1 DFQATT, CDR2 SNEGSKA (reference sequence). The CDR3 loop is CSARGVGQYV. In DNA, the CDR3 is TGCAGTGCTAGAGGGGTGGGGCAGTACGTC.

J is TRBJ1-1 and V is TRBV6-6; D is uncertain. CDR1 is MNHNY and CDR2 is SVGAGI in the germline V gene (reference sequence). CDR3 length equals 15 residues. The germline V and J ends were trimmed by 0 bases and 1 base, with 9 bases remaining between them. The CDR3 region is CASSYSGWGNTEAFF. CDR3 DNA: TGTGCCAGCAGTTACTCGGGATGGGGGAACACTGAAGCTTTCTTT.

The chain is built from TRBV5-6 and TRBJ1-5, with D tentatively TRBD1 (6 bases). V was clipped by 0 bases and J by 0 bases, with 7 bases between them. This CDR3 region has 15 residues. CDR1 and CDR2 (germline): SGHDT, YYEEEE. CDR3 residues: CASSLARGSNQPQHF. CDR3 in DNA: TGTGCCAGCAGCTTGGCCAGGGGTAGCAATCAGCCCCAGCATTTT.

The chain couples TRBV5-1 to TRBJ2-3; 8 bases agree with TRBD2. The junction had 16 bases not matched to a gene; V was cut back by 4 bases and J by 6 bases. From germline, CDR1 is SGHRS and CDR2 YFSETQ. The CDR3 is 17 amino acids. The CDR3 bases are TGCGCCAGCAGCCCCTTAGGGGGGCGGGGGGCCGTGGATACGCAGTATTTT. This codes for CASSPLGGRGAVDTQYF.

The J gene is TRBJ2-1, the V gene TRBV7-3; D may match TRBD1 or TRBD2 (5 bases each). This CDR3 spans 15 amino acids. CDR1 and CDR2 from the germline V gene are SGHTA and FQGTGA. V was shortened by 1 base and J by 1 base, with 8 bases between the two germline ends. CDR3 protein: CASSLSWGSYNEQFF. The CDR3 coding sequence is TGTGCCAGCAGCTTAAGTTGGGGGTCCTACAATGAGCAGTTCTTC.

The rearrangement links TRBV13 to TRBJ2-1; TRBD2 matches 13 bases. J was trimmed by 4 bases and V by 4 bases; bases with no gene match: 7. The CDR3 loop spans 17 amino acids. Germline loops: CDR1 PRHDT, CDR2 FYEKMQ (reference sequence). This CDR3 is CASSSAGTSGVYNEQFF. The CDR3 nucleotides read TGTGCCAGCAGCTCCGCAGGGACTAGCGGGGTATACAATGAGCAGTTCTTC.

This sequence joins TRBV18 and TRBJ1-3; 9 nucleotides agree with TRBD1. After removal of 6 bases from V and 0 bases from J, the junction contained 6 bases not matched to a gene. The V gene's germline CDR1 is KGHSH and CDR2 LQKENI. The CDR3 runs to 16 residues. CDR3 nucleotides: TGTGCCAGCTCGCCGGACAGGGGAAGCTCTGGAAACACCATATATTTT. This codes for CASSPDRGSSGNTIYF.

The rearrangement links TRBV2 to TRBJ1-5; D call uncertain. V was cut by 4 bases and J by 5 bases, with 12 bases left in between. The CDR3 extends over 14 amino acids. The germline V gene encodes CDR1 SNHLY and CDR2 FYNNEI. In nucleotides, the CDR3 is TGTGCCAGCAGTGGAGGCTCAGGCTATCAGCCCCAGCATTTT. Its translation: CASSGGSGYQPQHF. Supplemented by reference TRBV2 and TRBJ1-5, the full variable domain reads EPEVTQTPSHQVTQMGQEVILRCVPISNHLYFYWYRQILGQKVEFLVSFYNNEISEKSEIFDDQFSVERPDGSNFTLKIRSTKLEDSAMYFCASSGGSGYQPQHFGDGTRLSIL.

The genes are TRBV2 and TRBJ1-1; tentatively, D is TRBD1 (5 bases). The length of the CDR3 is 15 residues. The V end was cut by 0 bases, the J end by 1 base, with 9 bases between. CDR1 is SNHLY and CDR2 is FYNNEI in the germline V gene. The CDR3 sequence is CASSEAGAANTEAFF. The DNA of the CDR3 is TGTGCCAGCAGTGAAGCCGGGGCTGCGAACACTGAAGCTTTCTTT.

The CDR3 bases are TGTGCCACCAGTGATTTGTCGGGGTATAGCACAGATACGCAGTATTTT. It is translated as CATSDLSGYSTDTQYF. The chain links TRBV24-1 to TRBJ2-3; D might be TRBD2 (5 bases). CDR1 is KGHDR, CDR2 SFDVKD, per germline. This CDR3 is 16 amino acids long. Trimming took 0 bases from V and 0 from J, leaving 9 bases between them.

The chain links TRBV6-5 to TRBJ1-1, with 10 positions matching TRBD1. The CDR3 consists of 15 residues. V lost 0 bases, J lost 5 bases, and 3 bases stayed unmatched. The germline gives CDR1 MNHEY, CDR2 SVGAGI. In DNA form, the CDR3 reads TGTGCCAGCAGTTACTCAGGGACAGGGGAAACTGAAGCTTTCTTT. Protein sequence: CASSYSGTGETEAFF.